The entry that follows covers one T cell receptor beta chain sequence. Its target is unknown. The data originate from a study of long-term antiretroviral therapy in people with HIV. Study-level findings and limits: Documentation of ART adherence, viral resistance or therapy changes was absent.

The assay, immunoSEQ v3.0, was run at survey level. Sequencing efforts were directed toward roughly 40,000-55,000 T-cell genomes per sample. Sequencing used immunoSEQ multiplex PCR; TCRdb keeps in-frame clones, though not all of them. The sample has about 28,000 clones, 93% seen once. V was trimmed by 2 bases and J by 6 bases, leaving 7 bases between them. The V gene's germline CDR1 is SGHTA and CDR2 FQGNSA. The CDR3 loop spans 13 amino acids. The gene calls are TRBV7-2 and TRBJ2-2; unclear D gene. The clonotype was recovered from a man aged 35-49 years with HIV. Sequenced material: unsorted PBMCs, taken 6.2 years after starting antiretroviral therapy. CDR3 coding DNA: TGTGCCAGCAGCTTAATCCGATCCGGGGAGCTGTTTTTT. Translated: CASSLIRSGELFF.